This TCR beta chain came from a study of beta chain features in type 1 diabetes. Isolated RNA was reverse transcribed in full, so expressed TCRB transcripts were sequenced. Assay used: immunoSEQ multiplex PCR; TCRdb lists only in-frame clones, some missing. The sample has 350,000 to 450,000 clones, over 12% seen once. The CDR3 loop spans 16 amino acids. Germline assignment: CDR1 SQVTM and CDR2 ANQGSEA. V was clipped by 1 base and J by 5 bases; unmatched bases: 9. Only a few counts were recorded for this clone. This chain connects TRBV29-1 to TRBJ2-5; 11 nucleotides match TRBD2. The material sequenced was naive CD4+ T cells from blood. The origin of this receptor is a woman aged 18-29 years in good health. Here the CDR3 reads CSVEGISGRGGETQYF. The CDR3 region has the DNA TGCAGCGTTGAAGGAATTAGCGGGAGGGGGGGGGAGACCCAGTACTTC.